The clone carrying this T cell receptor beta chain came up once. As yet, its antigen is unknown. Germline V gene sequence: CDR1 SGHTA, CDR2 FQGNSA. V lost 4 bases and J lost 5; bases outside the gene matches: 11. There are 18 residues in the CDR3. CD45RO-negative, CCR7-positively selected cells formed the naive CD8 fraction, excluding terminally differentiated effector memory CD45RA+ cells. This record belongs to a study of shared clonotypes between healthy human individuals. Notes on the study in general: Estimated clonotype richness was generally higher in naive than memory subsets.

Sequenced by immunoSEQ multiplex PCR; TCRdb stores in-frame clones only, minus some. This sample has about 2,200,000 clones, with 93% found just once. The chain combines TRBV7-2 with TRBJ2-2, with 12 bases identical to TRBD2. The TCR comes from a man aged 18 to 35 in good health. Some clones in this sample may be carry-over from other donors' samples. The source material was naive CD8+ T cells from PBMCs. For the CDR3, the DNA is TGTGCCAGCAGCTCCGCGGGACTAGCGGGTTTCTCGACCGGGGAGCTGTTTTTT. This codes for CASSSAGLAGFSTGELFF.